This T cell receptor beta chain emerged from a study of CD4 T cells in relation to SARS-CoV-2 and coronaviruses. To note about this clone: The antigen remains unidentified.

Unexposed donor CD4+ T cells date from about 2010-2018, before the COVID-19 pandemic. After about 10 days of culture, CD4+ T cells were isolated. Germline V gives CDR1 SGHRS, CDR2 YFSETQ. The CDR3 length is 15 residues. The ends were cut back, 1 base at V and 8 bases at J, with 15 bases in the middle. TCRdb's table, derived via immunoSEQ multiplex PCR, lists solely in-frame clones and lacks some. The table shows approximately 26,000 clones, with around 78% occurring only once. Sequencing was carried out using CD4+ T cells from PBMCs, cultured in vitro. The source of this sequence is a human donor in good health. The chain uses TRBV5-1 and TRBJ1-4; the D is unclear. The CDR3 reads CASSLYSGKGEKLFF. The CDR3 nucleotides are TGCGCCAGCAGCTTGTATTCGGGAAAAGGGGAAAAACTGTTTTTT.